This T cell receptor (beta chain) was obtained from a study of PD-1 blockade in classical Hodgkin lymphoma. Study-wide points: Complete responders had baseline diversity similar to newly diagnosed patients. What drove the repertoire differences, possibly disease activity or prior therapy, has not been defined. CD4+ TCR diversity, unlike CD8+, rose significantly by C4D1.

About this clone itself: Its target is unknown.

TCRdb's copy holds only in-frame clones and misses some; the assay was immunoSEQ multiplex PCR. This table holds tens of thousands of clones, 85% to 90% found once. The CDR3 consists of 17 residues. Germline V gene sequence: CDR1 KGHSH, CDR2 LQKENI. V was shortened by 6 bases and J by 2 bases, with 21 bases between the two germline ends. Following autologous stem cell transplantation, relapse occurred in every patient, and exposure to brentuximab vedotin varied. Patients reached a best response of complete response, partial response or progressive disease. The chain couples TRBV18 to TRBJ2-3; the D gene could be TRBD1 or TRBD2 (5 bases each). The source was peripheral blood mononuclear cells (PBMCs), collected before the second cycle of nivolumab. The receptor was isolated from a human donor with classical Hodgkin lymphoma. The CDR3 bases are TGTGCCAGCTCCCCCCGAGGGACCCAAATTTACACAGATACGCAGTATTTT. This encodes CASSPRGTQIYTDTQYF.